This note documents a single TCR beta chain sequence. The data were taken from a study of blood T cell repertoires in COVID-19. Study context: Nucleic acid was either cDNA or gDNA, and it came from T cells, B-cell-depleted T cells, or PBMCs.

Authors' analysis steps: Reference gene primer amplification gave nucleated cell count estimates. Repertoires were generated with immunoSEQ multiplex PCR, while TCRdb's copy carries only in-frame clones and drops some. V and J calls and clone size follow that table, whereas D and trimming were derived from the DNA. The sample includes fewer than 150,000 clones, 60% to 85% of them seen just once. The receptor comes from a human donor with acute or convalescent COVID-19. The donor label of this sample is uncertain. Sequencing was done on a sample of peripheral blood.

As DNA, the CDR3 is TGTGCCAGCAGCGCCGGGACTAGCGGGGGGGCTGAGCAGTTCTTC. It encodes CASSAGTSGGAEQFF. V and J are TRBV9 and TRBJ2-1; 16 positions agree with TRBD2. This CDR3 region has 15 residues. In germline, CDR1 is SGDLS, CDR2 YYNGEE. V shed 3 bases and J 9 bases; nucleotides not matched to a gene: 3.